This entry is about one TCR beta chain. Its target is unknown. TCRdb's copy holds only in-frame clones and misses some; the assay was immunoSEQ multiplex PCR. There are 30,000 to 40,000 clones in the sample; 84% occur only once, and less than 2% lies in the top ten. The germline CDR1 and CDR2 sequences are SGHNT and YYREEE (reference sequence). Trimming took 5 bases from V and 4 from J, leaving 11 bases between them. This CDR3 contains 13 residues. The sample originates from a study of OX40 agonist ivuxolimab in advanced cancers. Whole-study findings and limits: Among patients with partial responses at 0.1-3.0 mg/kg, clonal expansion was among the lowest.

V and J are TRBV5-4 and TRBJ2-3; tentative D call: TRBD2 (6 bases). The sequence was collected from an adult with an advanced solid tumor such as melanoma, head and neck, liver or kidney cancer. Sample: CD4+ or CD8+ T cells sorted from blood, taken in a trial of the OX40 agonist ivuxolimab. In DNA form, the CDR3 reads TGTGCCAGCAGATATGGCGGGGCAGATACGCAGTATTTT. Translated: CASRYGGADTQYF. Full variable domain (remainder filled in from reference TRBV5-4 and TRBJ2-3): ETGVTQSPTHLIKTRGQQVTLRCSSQSGHNTVSWYQQALGQGPQFIFQYYREEENGRGNFPPRFSGLQFPNYSSELNVNALELDDSALYLCASRYGGADTQYFGPGTRLTVL.